This T cell receptor (beta chain) comes out of a study of shared clonotypes between healthy human individuals. Study overall: CD4 naive cells filled three plates per donor, CD4 memory three, CD8 naive two and CD8 memory one. Notes on the study in general: Depth of sequencing was expected to influence donor clonotype sharing.

For this clone: What it binds is not known.

This CDR3 spans 15 amino acids. Method: immunoSEQ multiplex PCR; TCRdb's copy keeps in-frame clones and lacks some. The data show some 2,100,000 clones, 90% to 97% seen once. Sequenced input: naive CD4+ T cells sorted from blood. Subset indicated: CD45RA+ positively selected. This receptor was taken from a man younger than 35 in good health. The rearrangement uses TRBV12-2 and TRBJ2-7; the table's TRBD2 call for D was not verified on the DNA. TRBV12-2 is flagged as a pseudogene. The CDR3 DNA is TGTGCAAGTCGCTTAATAGCGGAGAGCTCCTACGAGCAGTACTTC. The encoded protein is CASRLIAESSYEQYF.